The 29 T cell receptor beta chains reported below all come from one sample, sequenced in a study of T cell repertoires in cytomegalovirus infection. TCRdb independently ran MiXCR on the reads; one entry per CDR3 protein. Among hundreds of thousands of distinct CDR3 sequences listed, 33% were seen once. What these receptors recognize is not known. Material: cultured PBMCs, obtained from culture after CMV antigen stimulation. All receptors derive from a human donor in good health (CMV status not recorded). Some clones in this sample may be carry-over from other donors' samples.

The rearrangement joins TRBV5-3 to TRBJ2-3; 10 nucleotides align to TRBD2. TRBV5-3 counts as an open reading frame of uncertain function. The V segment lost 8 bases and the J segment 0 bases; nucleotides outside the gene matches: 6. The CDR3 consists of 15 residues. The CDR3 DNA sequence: TGTGCCAGCAGAGCTAGCGGGAGCAGCACAGATACGCAGTATTTT. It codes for CASRASGSSTDTQYF.

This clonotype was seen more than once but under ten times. CDR3 nucleotide sequence: TGTGCCAGCAGACCTCCCGGGACAGACGAAAAACTGTTTTTT. Residues: CASRPPGTDEKLFF. V usage is TRBV6-2 or TRBV6-3 and J usage is TRBJ1-4; TRBD1 aligns across 7 bases. The junction had 9 bases not matched to a gene; V was cut back by 6 bases and J by 8 bases. Germline loops: CDR1 MNHEY, CDR2 SVGEGT. The CDR3 is 14 amino acids.

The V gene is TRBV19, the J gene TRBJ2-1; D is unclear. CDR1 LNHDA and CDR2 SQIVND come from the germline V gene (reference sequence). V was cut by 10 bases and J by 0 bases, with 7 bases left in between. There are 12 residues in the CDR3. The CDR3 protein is CATSPSYNEQFF. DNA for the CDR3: TGTGCCACCTCGCCCTCCTACAATGAGCAGTTCTTC.

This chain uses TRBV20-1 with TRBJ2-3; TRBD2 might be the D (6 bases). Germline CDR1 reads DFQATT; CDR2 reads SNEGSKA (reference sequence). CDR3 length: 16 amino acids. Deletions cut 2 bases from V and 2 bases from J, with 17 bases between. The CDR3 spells CSARPSGARYTDTQYF. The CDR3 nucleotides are TGCAGTGCTAGACCTTCGGGAGCGCGTTACACAGATACGCAGTATTTT.

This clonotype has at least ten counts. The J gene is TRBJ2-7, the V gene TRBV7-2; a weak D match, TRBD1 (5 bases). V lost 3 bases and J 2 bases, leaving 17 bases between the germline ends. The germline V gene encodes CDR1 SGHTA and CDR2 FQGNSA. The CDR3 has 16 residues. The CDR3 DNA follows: TGTGCCAGCAGCTTGAGCCCCGGGCAGGGCACCTACGAGCAGTACTTC. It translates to CASSLSPGQGTYEQYF. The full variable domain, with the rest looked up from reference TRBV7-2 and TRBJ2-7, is GAGVSQSPSNKVTEKGKDVELRCDPISGHTALYWYRQSLGQGLEFLIYFQGNSAPDKSGLPSDRFSAERTGGSVSTLTIQRTQQEDSAVYLCASSLSPGQGTYEQYFGPGTRLTVT.

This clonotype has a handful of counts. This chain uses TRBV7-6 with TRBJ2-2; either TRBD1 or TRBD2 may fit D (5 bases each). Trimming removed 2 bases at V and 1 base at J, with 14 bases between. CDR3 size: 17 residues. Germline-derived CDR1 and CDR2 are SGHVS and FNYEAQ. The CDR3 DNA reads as TGTGCCAGCAGCTTAAGGGACCGGACGGGGAACACCGGGGAGCTGTTTTTT. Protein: CASSLRDRTGNTGELFF.

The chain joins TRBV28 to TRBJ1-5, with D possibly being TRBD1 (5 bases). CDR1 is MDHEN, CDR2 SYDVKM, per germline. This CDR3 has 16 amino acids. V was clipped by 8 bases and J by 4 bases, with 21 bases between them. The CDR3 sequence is CASGVLGSEGNQPQHF. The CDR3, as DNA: TGTGCCAGCGGAGTTTTGGGGTCTGAGGGGAATCAGCCCCAGCATTTT.

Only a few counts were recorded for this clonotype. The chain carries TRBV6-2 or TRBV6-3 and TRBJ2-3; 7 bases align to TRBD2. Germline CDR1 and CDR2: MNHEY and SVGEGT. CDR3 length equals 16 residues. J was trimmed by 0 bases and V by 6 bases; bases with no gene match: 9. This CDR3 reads CASSSASGPSTDTQYF. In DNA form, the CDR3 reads TGTGCCAGCAGCTCGGCTAGCGGACCTAGCACAGATACGCAGTATTTT.

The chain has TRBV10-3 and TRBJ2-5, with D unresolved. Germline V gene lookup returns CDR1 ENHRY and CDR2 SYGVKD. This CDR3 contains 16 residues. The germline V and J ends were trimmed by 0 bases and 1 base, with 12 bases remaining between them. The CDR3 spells CAISESSLKLQETQYF. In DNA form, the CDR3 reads TGTGCCATCAGTGAGTCGTCCTTGAAGCTCCAAGAGACCCAGTACTTC.

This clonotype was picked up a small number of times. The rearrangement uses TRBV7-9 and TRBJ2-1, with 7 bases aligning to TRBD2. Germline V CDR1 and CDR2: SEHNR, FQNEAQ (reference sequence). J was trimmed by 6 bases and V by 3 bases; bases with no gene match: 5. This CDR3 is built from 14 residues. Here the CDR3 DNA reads TGTGCCAGCAGCTTTACCGGGACTACCAATGAGCAGTTCTTC. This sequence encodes CASSFTGTTNEQFF.

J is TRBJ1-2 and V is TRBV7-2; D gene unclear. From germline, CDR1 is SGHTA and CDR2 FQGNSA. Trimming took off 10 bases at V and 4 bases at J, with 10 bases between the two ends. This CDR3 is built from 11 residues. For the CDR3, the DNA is TGTGCCACACAGTCCATCTATGGCTACACCTTC. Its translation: CATQSIYGYTF.

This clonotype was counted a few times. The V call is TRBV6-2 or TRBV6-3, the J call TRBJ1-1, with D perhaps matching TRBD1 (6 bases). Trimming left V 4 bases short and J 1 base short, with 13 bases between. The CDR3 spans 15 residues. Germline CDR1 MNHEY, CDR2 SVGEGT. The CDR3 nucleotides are TGTGCCAGCAGTTTGGGACCGACAGGGAACACTGAAGCTTTCTTT. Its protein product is CASSLGPTGNTEAFF.

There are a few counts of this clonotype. CDR3 sequence: CASSAEGRQSTDTQYF. The CDR3 nucleotides read TGTGCCAGCAGCGCTGAGGGACGACAGAGCACAGATACGCAGTATTTT. J is TRBJ2-3 and V is TRBV5-6; D might be TRBD1 or TRBD2, each matching 5 bases. This CDR3 region has 16 residues. Trimming took 4 bases from V and 0 from J, leaving 15 bases between them. Germline V gene lookup returns CDR1 SGHDT and CDR2 YYEEEE.

The CDR3 DNA sequence: TGTGCCAGCAGTTTGAGGGCCCATCAATACAATGAGCAGTTCTTC. Its protein product is CASSLRAHQYNEQFF. The J gene is TRBJ2-1, the V gene TRBV28; a possible D gene is TRBD2 (5 bases). Trimming took off 3 bases at V and 4 bases at J, with 13 bases between the two ends. The CDR3 has 15 amino acids. In germline, CDR1 is MDHEN, CDR2 SYDVKM.

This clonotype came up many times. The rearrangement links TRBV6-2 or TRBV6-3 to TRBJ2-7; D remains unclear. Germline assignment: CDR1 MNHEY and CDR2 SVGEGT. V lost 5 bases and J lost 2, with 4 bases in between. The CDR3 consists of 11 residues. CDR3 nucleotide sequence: TGTGCCAGCAGTGGACCCTACGAGCAGTACTTC. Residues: CASSGPYEQYF.

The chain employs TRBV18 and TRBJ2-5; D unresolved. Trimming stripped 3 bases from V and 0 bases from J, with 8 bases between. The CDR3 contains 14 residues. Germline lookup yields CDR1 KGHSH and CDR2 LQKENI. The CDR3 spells CASSPPSHQETQYF. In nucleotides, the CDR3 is TGTGCCAGCTCACCGCCGTCCCACCAAGAGACCCAGTACTTC.

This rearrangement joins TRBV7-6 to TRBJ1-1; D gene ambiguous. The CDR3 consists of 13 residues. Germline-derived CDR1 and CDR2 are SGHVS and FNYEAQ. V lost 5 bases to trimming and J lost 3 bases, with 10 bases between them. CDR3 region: CASSDTPYTEAFF. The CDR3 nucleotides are TGTGCCAGCAGCGACACACCGTACACTGAAGCTTTCTTT.

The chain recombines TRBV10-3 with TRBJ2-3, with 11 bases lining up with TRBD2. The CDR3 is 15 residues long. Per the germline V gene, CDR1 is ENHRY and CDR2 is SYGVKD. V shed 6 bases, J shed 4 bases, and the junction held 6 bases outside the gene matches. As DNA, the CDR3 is TGTGCCATCAGGGAACTAGCGGGAGTCTCAGATACGCAGTATTTT. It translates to CAIRELAGVSDTQYF.

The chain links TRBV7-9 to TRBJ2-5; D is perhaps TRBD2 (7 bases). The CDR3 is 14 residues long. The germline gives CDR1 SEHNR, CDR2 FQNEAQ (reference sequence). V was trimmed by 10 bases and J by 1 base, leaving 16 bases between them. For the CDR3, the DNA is TGTGCCATCACTTTTGCGGGGGCCCAAGAGACCCAGTACTTC. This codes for CAITFAGAQETQYF.

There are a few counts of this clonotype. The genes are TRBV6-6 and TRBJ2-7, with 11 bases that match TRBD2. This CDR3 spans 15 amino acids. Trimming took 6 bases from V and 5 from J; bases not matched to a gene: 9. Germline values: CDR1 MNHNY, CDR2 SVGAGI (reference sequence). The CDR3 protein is CASSFTSGSLNEQYF. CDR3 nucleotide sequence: TGTGCCAGCAGCTTTACTAGCGGGAGTCTTAACGAGCAGTACTTC.

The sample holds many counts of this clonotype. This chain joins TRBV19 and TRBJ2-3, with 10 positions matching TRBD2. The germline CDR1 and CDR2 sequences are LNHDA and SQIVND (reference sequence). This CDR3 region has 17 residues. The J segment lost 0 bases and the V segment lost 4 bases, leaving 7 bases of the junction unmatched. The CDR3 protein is CASSSGLAVLSTDTQYF. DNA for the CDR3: TGTGCCAGTAGTAGTGGACTAGCGGTGCTTAGCACAGATACGCAGTATTTT.

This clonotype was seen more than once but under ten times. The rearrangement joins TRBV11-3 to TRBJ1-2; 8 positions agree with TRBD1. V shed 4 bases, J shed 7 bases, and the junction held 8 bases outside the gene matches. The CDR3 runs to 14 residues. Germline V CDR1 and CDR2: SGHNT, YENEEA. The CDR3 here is CASSYDRGMGGYTF. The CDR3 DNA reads TGTGCCAGCAGCTACGACAGGGGCATGGGTGGCTACACCTTC.

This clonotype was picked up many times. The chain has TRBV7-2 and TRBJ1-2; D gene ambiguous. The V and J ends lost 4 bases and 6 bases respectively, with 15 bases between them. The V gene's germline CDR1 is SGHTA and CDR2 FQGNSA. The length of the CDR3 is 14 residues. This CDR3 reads CASSSPVIWNGYTF. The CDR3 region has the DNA TGTGCCAGCAGCTCACCGGTTATCTGGAATGGCTACACCTTC. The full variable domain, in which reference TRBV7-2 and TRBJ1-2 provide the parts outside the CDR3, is GAGVSQSPSNKVTEKGKDVELRCDPISGHTALYWYRQSLGQGLEFLIYFQGNSAPDKSGLPSDRFSAERTGGSVSTLTIQRTQQEDSAVYLCASSSPVIWNGYTFGSGTRLTVV.

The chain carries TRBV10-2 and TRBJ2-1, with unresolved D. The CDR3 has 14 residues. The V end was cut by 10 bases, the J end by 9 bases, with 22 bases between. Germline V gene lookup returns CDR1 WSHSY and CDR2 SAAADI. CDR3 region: CATSTIPFRVEQFF. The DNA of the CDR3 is TGCGCCACGAGCACCATCCCTTTCCGGGTTGAGCAGTTCTTC.

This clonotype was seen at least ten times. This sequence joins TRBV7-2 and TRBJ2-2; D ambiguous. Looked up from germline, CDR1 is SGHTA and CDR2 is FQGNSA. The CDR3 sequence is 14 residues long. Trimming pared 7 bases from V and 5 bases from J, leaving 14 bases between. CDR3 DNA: TGTGCCAGCACCGAAACCCGGCCGACCGGGGAGCTGTTTTTT. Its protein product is CASTETRPTGELFF.

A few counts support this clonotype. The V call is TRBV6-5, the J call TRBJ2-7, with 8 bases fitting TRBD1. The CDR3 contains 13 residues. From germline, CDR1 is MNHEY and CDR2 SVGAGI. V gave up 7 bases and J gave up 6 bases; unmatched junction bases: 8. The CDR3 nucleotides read TGTGCCAGCACAAGGGCAGGGGGCGGCGAGCAGTACTTC. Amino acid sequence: CASTRAGGGEQYF.

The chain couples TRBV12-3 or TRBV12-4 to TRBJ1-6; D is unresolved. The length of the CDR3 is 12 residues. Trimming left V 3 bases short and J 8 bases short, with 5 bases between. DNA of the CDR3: TGTGCCAGCAGTTTCGAGGATTCACCCCTCCACTTT. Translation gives CASSFEDSPLHF.

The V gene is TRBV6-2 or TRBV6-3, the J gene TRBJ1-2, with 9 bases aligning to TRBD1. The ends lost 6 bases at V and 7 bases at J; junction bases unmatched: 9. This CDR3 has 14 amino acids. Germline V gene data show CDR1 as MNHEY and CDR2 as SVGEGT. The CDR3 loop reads CASREIGTGSGYTF. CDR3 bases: TGTGCCAGCAGAGAAATTGGGACAGGGTCTGGCTACACCTTC.

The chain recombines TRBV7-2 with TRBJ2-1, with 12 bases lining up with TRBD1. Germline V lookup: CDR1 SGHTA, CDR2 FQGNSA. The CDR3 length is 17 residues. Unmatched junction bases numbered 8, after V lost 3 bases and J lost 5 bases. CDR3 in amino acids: CASSLSPGQGAHNEQFF. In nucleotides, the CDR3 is TGTGCCAGCAGCTTGTCCCCGGGACAGGGGGCCCACAATGAGCAGTTCTTC.